The 3 T cell receptor beta chains below come from one sample, sequenced in a study of CD8 T cells in ankylosing spondylitis. Regarding the study as a whole: A motif in TCR beta, a set of roughly eight highly homologous variants, appeared characteristic of ankylosing spondylitis blood.

Their specific antigens are unknown. From the 5' RACE reads, TCRdb called clonotypes with MiXCR, one entry per CDR3 protein. This sample yields hundreds of thousands of distinct CDR3 sequences, of which 12% are seen a single time; 0.51% belongs to the top ten. The sequenced sample was blood, either unsorted or a sorted T cell fraction (not recorded which). The source is a male donor with ankylosing spondylitis.

The chain recombines TRBV7-2 with TRBJ1-3, with 9 bases aligning to TRBD1. Germline V CDR1 and CDR2: SGHTA, FQGNSA. With V trimmed by 5 bases and J by 7 bases, 9 bases remained unmatched. The CDR3 loop spans 15 amino acids. The CDR3 coding sequence is TGTGCCAGCAGCCTACGGGGACAGGGTCGGAACACCATATATTTT. It encodes CASSLRGQGRNTIYF. Using reference TRBV7-2 and TRBJ1-3 for the parts outside the CDR3, the full variable domain is GAGVSQSPSNKVTEKGKDVELRCDPISGHTALYWYRQSLGQGLEFLIYFQGNSAPDKSGLPSDRFSAERTGGSVSTLTIQRTQQEDSAVYLCASSLRGQGRNTIYFGEGSWLTVV.

V gene TRBV7-2 combines with J gene TRBJ2-3, with D possibly TRBD1 on 7 matching bases. V was clipped by 3 bases and J by 5 bases, with 18 bases between them. This CDR3 spans 16 amino acids. Germline loops: CDR1 SGHTA, CDR2 FQGNSA. The DNA of the CDR3 is TGTGCCAGCAGCTTGCGGGACAGTATATTTGGAGATACGCAGTATTTT. This codes for CASSLRDSIFGDTQYF.

The chain carries TRBV20-1 and TRBJ2-7, with 8 bases identical to TRBD2. The CDR3 loop spans 14 amino acids. Germline values: CDR1 DFQATT, CDR2 SNEGSKA (reference sequence). Losses at the gene ends were 1 base for V and 6 bases for J; bases not matched to a gene: 8. CDR3 protein: CSARAGGLLTEQYF. The CDR3 region has the DNA TGCAGTGCTAGAGCGGGGGGGCTCTTAACCGAGCAGTACTTC.